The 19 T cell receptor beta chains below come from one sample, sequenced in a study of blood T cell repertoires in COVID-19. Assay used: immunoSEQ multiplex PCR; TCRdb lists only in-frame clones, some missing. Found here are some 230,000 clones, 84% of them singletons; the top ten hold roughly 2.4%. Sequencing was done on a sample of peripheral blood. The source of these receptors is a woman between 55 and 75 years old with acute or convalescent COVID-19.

This CDR3 is CASSEAGGGAGEQFF. CDR3 nucleotide sequence: TGTGCCAGCAGTGAAGCCGGCGGGGGGGCCGGGGAGCAGTTCTTC. This chain links TRBV2 with TRBJ2-1; 9 bases match TRBD2. This CDR3 has 15 amino acids. V lost 0 bases, J lost 10 bases, and 7 bases stayed unmatched. The germline CDR1 and CDR2 sequences are SNHLY and FYNNEI.

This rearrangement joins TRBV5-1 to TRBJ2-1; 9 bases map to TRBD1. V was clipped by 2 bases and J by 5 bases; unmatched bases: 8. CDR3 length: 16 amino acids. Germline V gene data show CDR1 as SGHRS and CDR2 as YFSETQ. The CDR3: CASSLDPGTGHNEQFF. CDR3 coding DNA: TGCGCCAGCAGCTTAGACCCGGGGACAGGGCACAATGAGCAGTTCTTC.

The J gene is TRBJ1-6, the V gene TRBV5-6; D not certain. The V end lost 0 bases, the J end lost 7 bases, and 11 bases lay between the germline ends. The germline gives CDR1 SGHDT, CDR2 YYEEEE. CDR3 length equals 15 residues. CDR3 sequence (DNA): TGTGCCAGCAGCTTGGGGTTTGGGGAGAATTCACCCCTCCACTTT. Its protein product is CASSLGFGENSPLHF.

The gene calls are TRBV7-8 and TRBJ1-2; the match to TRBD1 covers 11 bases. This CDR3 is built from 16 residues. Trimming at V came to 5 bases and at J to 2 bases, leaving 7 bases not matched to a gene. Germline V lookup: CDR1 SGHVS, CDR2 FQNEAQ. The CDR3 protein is CASSPWDRGRNYGYTF. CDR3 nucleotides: TGTGCCAGCAGCCCCTGGGACAGGGGGAGGAACTATGGCTACACCTTC.

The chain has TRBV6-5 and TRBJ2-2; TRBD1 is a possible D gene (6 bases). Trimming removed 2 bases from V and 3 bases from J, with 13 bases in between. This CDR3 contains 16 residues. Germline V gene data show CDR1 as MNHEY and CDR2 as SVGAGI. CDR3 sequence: CASSYRLRGYTGELFF. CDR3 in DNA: TGTGCCAGCAGTTACCGCCTGAGGGGGTACACCGGGGAGCTGTTTTTT.

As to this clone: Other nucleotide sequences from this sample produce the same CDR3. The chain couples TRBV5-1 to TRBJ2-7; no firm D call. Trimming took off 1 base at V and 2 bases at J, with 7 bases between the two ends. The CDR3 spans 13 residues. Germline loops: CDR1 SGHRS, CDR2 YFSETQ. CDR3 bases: TGCGCCAGCAGCTTGACGGGTGCCTACGAGCAGTACTTC. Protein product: CASSLTGAYEQYF.

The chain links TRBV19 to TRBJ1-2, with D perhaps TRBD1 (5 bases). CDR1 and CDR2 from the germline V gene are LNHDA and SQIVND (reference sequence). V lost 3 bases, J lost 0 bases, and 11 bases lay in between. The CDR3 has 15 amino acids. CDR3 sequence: CASSIGTAANYGYTF. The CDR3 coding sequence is TGTGCCAGTAGTATTGGGACTGCTGCTAACTATGGCTACACCTTC.

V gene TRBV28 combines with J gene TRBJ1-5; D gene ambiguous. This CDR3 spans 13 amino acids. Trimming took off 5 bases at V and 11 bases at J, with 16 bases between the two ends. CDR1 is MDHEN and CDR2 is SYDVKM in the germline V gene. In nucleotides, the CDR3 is TGTGCCAGCAGTCGGAGGGCCATGAAGTCCCAGCATTTT. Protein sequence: CASSRRAMKSQHF.

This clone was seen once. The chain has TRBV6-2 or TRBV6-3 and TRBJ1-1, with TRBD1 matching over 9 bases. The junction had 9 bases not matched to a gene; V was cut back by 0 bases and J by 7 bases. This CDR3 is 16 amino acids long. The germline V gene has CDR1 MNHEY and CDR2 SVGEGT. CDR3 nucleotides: TGTGCCAGCAGTTACTCGTTGACAGGGGGGGGACTTGAAGCTTTCTTT. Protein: CASSYSLTGGGLEAFF.

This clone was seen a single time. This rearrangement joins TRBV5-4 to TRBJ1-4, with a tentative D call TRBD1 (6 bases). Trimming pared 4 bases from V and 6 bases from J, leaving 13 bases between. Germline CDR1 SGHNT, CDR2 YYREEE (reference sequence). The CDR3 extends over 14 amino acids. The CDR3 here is CASSEQGVDEKLFF. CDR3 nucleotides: TGTGCCAGCAGCGAACAGGGAGTTGATGAAAAACTGTTTTTT. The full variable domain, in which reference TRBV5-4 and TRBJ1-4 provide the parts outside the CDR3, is ETGVTQSPTHLIKTRGQQVTLRCSSQSGHNTVSWYQQALGQGPQFIFQYYREEENGRGNFPPRFSGLQFPNYSSELNVNALELDDSALYLCASSEQGVDEKLFFGSGTQLSVL.

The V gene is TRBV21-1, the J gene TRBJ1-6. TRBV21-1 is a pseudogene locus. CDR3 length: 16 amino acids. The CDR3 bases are TGTGCCAGCAGCAAGGGGGGGCAGGGACCAAATTCACCCCTCCACTTT. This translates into CASSKGGQGPNSPLHF.

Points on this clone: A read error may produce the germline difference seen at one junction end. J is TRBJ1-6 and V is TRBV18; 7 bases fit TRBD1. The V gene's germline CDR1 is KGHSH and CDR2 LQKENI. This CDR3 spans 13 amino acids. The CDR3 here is CATSTGERSPLHF. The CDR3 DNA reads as TGTGCCACCTCAACAGGGGAACGGTCACCCCTCCACTTT.

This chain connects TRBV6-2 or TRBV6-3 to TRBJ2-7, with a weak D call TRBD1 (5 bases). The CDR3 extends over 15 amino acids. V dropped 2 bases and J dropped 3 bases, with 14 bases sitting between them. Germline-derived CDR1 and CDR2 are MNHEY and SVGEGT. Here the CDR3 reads CASSYPDGRGYEQYF. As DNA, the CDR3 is TGTGCCAGCAGTTACCCGGACGGTAGGGGCTACGAGCAGTACTTC.

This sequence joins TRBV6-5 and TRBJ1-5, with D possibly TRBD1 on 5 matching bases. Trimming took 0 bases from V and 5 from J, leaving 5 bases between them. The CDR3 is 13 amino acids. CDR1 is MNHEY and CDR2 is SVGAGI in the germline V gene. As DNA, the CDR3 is TGTGCCAGCAGTTACTCCAGGGATCAGCCCCAGCATTTT. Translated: CASSYSRDQPQHF.

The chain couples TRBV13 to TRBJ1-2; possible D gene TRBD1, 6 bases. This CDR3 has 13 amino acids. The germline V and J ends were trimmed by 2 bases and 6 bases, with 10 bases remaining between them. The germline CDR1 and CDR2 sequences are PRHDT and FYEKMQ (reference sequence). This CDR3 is CASSLIGGHGYTF. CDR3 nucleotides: TGTGCCAGCAGCTTAATCGGGGGGCATGGCTACACCTTC. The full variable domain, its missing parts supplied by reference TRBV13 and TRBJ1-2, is AAGVIQSPRHLIKEKRETATLKCYPIPRHDTVYWYQQGPGQDPQFLISFYEKMQSDKGSIPDRFSAQQFSDYHSELNMSSLELGDSALYFCASSLIGGHGYTFGSGTRLTVV.

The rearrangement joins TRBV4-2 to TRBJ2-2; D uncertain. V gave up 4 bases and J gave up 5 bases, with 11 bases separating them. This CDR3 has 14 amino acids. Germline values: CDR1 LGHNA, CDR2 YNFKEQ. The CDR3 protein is CASSLPRDTGELFF. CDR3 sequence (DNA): TGTGCCAGCAGCCTCCCCCGAGATACCGGGGAGCTGTTTTTT.

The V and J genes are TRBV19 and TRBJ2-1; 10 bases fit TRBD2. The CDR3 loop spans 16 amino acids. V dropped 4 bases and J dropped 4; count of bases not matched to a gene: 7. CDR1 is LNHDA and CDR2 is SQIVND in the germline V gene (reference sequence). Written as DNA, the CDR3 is TGTGCCAGTAGTAGGAAGCGGGGGGGGTCTTACAATGAGCAGTTCTTC. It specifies CASSRKRGGSYNEQFF.

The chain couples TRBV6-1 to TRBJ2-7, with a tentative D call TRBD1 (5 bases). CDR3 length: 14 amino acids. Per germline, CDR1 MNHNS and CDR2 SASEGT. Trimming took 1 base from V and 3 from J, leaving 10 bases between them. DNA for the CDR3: TGTGCCAGCAGTGAAGGGGGCAGGGTCTACGAGCAGTACTTC. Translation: CASSEGGRVYEQYF.

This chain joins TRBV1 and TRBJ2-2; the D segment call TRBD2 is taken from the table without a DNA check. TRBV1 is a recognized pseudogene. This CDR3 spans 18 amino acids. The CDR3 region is CTSSQDVQRGGNTGELFF. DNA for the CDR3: TGCACCAGCAGCCAAGATGTGCAGCGGGGGGGTAACACCGGGGAGCTGTTTTTT.